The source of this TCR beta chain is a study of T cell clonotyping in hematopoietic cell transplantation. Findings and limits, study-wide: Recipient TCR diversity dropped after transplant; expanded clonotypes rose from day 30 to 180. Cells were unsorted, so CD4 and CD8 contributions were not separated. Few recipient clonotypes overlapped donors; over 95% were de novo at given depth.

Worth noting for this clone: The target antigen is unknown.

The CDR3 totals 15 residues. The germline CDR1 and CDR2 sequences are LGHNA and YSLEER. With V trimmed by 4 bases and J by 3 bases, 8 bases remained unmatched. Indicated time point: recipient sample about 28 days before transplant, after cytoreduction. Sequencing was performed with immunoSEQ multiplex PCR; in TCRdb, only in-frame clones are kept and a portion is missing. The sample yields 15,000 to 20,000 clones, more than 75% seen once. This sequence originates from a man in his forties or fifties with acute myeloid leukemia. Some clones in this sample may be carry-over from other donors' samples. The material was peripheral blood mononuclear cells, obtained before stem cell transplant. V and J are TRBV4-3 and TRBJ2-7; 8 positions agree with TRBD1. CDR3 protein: CASSPGTGVNYEQYF. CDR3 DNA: TGCGCCAGCAGCCCCGGGACAGGAGTAAACTACGAGCAGTACTTC.